The rows below give T cell receptor beta chains drawn from one sample of a study of T cell changes during pregnancy in multiple sclerosis. Sequenced by immunoSEQ multiplex PCR; TCRdb stores in-frame clones only, minus some. This repertoire shows 45,000 or so clones, approximately 90% found once; its top ten account for 1.9%. The sample in question was peripheral blood, obtained in the first trimester of pregnancy. Every receptor here comes from a female donor with multiple sclerosis, enrolled in a pregnancy study. Each CDR3 is given with its conserved first and last residue. A D gene is named only where the DNA matches it firmly. Size is omitted from some rows. Given values are once, few, many or a class for expanded clones.

TRBJ1-2,TRBD1,13,NA,TRBV5-5,TGTGCCAGCAGCACAGGACAGGGATGGGGCTACACCTTC,CASSTGQGWGYTF
TRBJ1-2,TRBD1,15,NA,TRBV7-9,TGTGCCAGCAGCTTAGTGGGACAGGGCAACTATGGCTACACCTTC,CASSLVGQGNYGYTF
TRBJ2-5,TRBD2,13,NA,TRBV7-6,TGTGCCAGCAGCTTTAGCGGGCAAGAGACCCAGTACTTC,CASSFSGQETQYF
TRBJ2-1,TRBD2,15,NA,TRBV5-6,TGTGCCAGCAGCGCGGAGCGGGGGATATACAATGAGCAGTTCTTC,CASSAERGIYNEQFF
TRBJ1-2,NA,18,NA,TRBV5-6,TGTGCCAGCATCTCTTCCCGGGGAGCACTAGCCGTCTACGATGGCTACACCTTC,CASISSRGALAVYDGYTF
TRBJ1-2,TRBD1,14,NA,TRBV5-5,TGTGCCAGCAGCTTCCGACAGGGTGGGTATGGCTACACCTTC,CASSFRQGGYGYTF
TRBJ1-1,NA,11,NA,TRBV30,TGTGCCTGGAGGACCGACTATGAAGCTTTCTTT,CAWRTDYEAFF
TRBJ1-1,NA,11,NA,TRBV7-9,TGTGCCAGCCATTTGAACACTGAAGCTTTCTTT,CASHLNTEAFF
TRBJ2-7,TRBD1,16,NA,TRBV7-6,TGTGCCAGCAGCTTTGCGACGGGACAGGGGATATACGAGCAGTACTTC,CASSFATGQGIYEQYF
TRBJ1-5,TRBD1,14,NA,TRBV29-1,TGCAGCGTTGTTTCGGGACAGGAAAATCAGCCCCAGCATTTT,CSVVSGQENQPQHF
TRBJ1-5,NA,15,NA,TRBV19,TGTGCCAGTAGTATGGGCAGGGGTTTCAATCAGCCCCAGCATTTT,CASSMGRGFNQPQHF
TRBJ1-1,NA,14,NA,TRBV7-6,TGTGCCAGCAGCTTAGATACAGCCTTAACTGAAGCTTTCTTT,CASSLDTALTEAFF
TRBJ1-2,NA,17,NA,TRBV4-3,TGCGCCAGCAGCCAAGTTCCTTCGGGGTACAATCTCTATGGCTACACCTTC,CASSQVPSGYNLYGYTF
TRBJ2-3,NA,13,NA,TRBV19,TGTGCCAGTAGTGGATACAGGTTTGATACGCAGTATTTT,CASSGYRFDTQYF
TRBJ2-7,NA,13,NA,TRBV5-6,TGTGCCAGCAGCTTGGGACAGCTTTACGAGCAGTACTTC,CASSLGQLYEQYF
TRBJ1-5,NA,15,NA,TRBV28,TGTGCCAGCAGTCCCCCCGCCGGACAGAATCAGCCCCAGCATTTT,CASSPPAGQNQPQHF
TRBJ1-1,NA,17,NA,TRBV27,TGTGCCAGCAGTTTACCGCCGGAAGGGGATGGGGAAACTGAAGCTTTCTTT,CASSLPPEGDGETEAFF
TRBJ2-5,NA,15,NA,TRBV4-3,TGCGCCAGCAGCCGCGGAGGTTTATACCAAGAGACCCAGTACTTC,CASSRGGLYQETQYF
TRBJ2-2,NA,13,NA,TRBV10-3,TGTGCCATCACAGGGGTCCAGACCGGGGAGCTGTTTTTT,CAITGVQTGELFF
TRBJ2-7,TRBD2,17,NA,TRBV4-3,TGCGCCAGCAGCCAAGTTAGCGGGGGTGGGAGCTCCTACGAGCAGTACTTC,CASSQVSGGGSSYEQYF
TRBJ1-2,NA,16,NA,TRBV28,TGTGCCAGCAGACCCCCCAAGGACAGCCCCCACTATGGCTACACCTTC,CASRPPKDSPHYGYTF
TRBJ2-4,NA,11,NA,TRBV6-6,TGTGCCAGCAGTTCGGACAGCGTTCAGTACTTC,CASSSDSVQYF
TRBJ1-5,NA,17,NA,TRBV21-1,TGTGCCAGCAGCTCCCCCGGGACAGGGCTTAACAATCAGCCCCAGCATTTT,CASSSPGTGLNNQPQHF
TRBJ1-1,TRBD1,17,NA,TRBV7-2,TGTGCCAGCAGCTTAGTCCCCCTCAGGGGGGAGAACACTGAAGCTTTCTTT,CASSLVPLRGENTEAFF
TRBJ2-7,NA,11,once,TRBV19,TGTGCCTGGGCGAGTCCCTACGAGCAGTACTTC,CAWASPYEQYF
TRBJ2-1,TRBD2,14,once,TRBV5-4,TGTGCCAGCAGCAAGGGACTAGCGGGGGATGAGCAGTTCTTC,CASSKGLAGDEQFF
TRBJ1-5,NA,13,NA,TRBV19,TGTGCCAGTAGTATACAAATCAATCAGCCCCAGCATTTT,CASSIQINQPQHF
TRBJ2-3,NA,14,NA,TRBV7-2,TGTGCCAGCAGCAAGAGAAACCCGCTCGGTACGCAGTATTTT,CASSKRNPLGTQYF
TRBJ2-3,NA,16,NA,TRBV5-1,TGCGCCAGCAGCTTTGTGTCCTCGGGGAATGGAGATACGCAGTATTTT,CASSFVSSGNGDTQYF
TRBJ2-1,TRBD2,15,NA,TRBV10-3,TGTGCCATCAGTGATAAGGGACTACCCTACAATGAGCAGTTCTTC,CAISDKGLPYNEQFF
TRBJ2-1,TRBD1,16,NA,TRBV6-5,TGTGCCAGCAGTTACGACGACAGGGGGCCTCCGAATGAGCAGTTCTTC,CASSYDDRGPPNEQFF
TRBJ2-7,NA,12,NA,TRBV5-6,TGTGCCAGCAGCTTGAGCCCCTACGAGCAGTACTTC,CASSLSPYEQYF
TRBJ1-4,NA,14,NA,TRBV7-9,TGTGCCAGCAGCTTCCCCCAGGGGTACGAAAAACTGTTTTTT,CASSFPQGYEKLFF
TRBJ2-5,NA,15,NA,TRBV27,TGTGCCAGCAGCCCAATCACCCTACGGGGAGAGACCCAGTACTTC,CASSPITLRGETQYF
TRBJ2-5,NA,15,NA,TRBV4-1,TGCGCCAGCAGCCTCCTCGCAGGAGGGGACGAGACCCAGTACTTC,CASSLLAGGDETQYF
TRBJ2-4,NA,16,NA,TRBV7-3,TGTGCCAGCAGCTTAGGGCAGGGAGGTATTCAAAACATTCAGTACTTC,CASSLGQGGIQNIQYF
TRBJ1-2,NA,14,NA,TRBV15,TGTGCCACCAGCAGAGAAAACTACTACTATGGCTACACCTTC,CATSRENYYYGYTF
TRBJ1-2,NA,17,NA,TRBV15,TGTGCCACCAGCAGGACCCGCCAGGCAGGGGTGTGGGGTGGCTACACCTTC,CATSRTRQAGVWGGYTF
TRBJ1-2,TRBD1,17,NA,TRBV9,TGTGCCAGCAGCGTACATTCCGGGACAGGGAACCTCTATGGCTACACCTTC,CASSVHSGTGNLYGYTF
TRBJ2-3,TRBD1,15,NA,TRBV5-1,TGCGCCAGCAGCTCTTTGACAGGGAGCACAGATACGCAGTATTTT,CASSSLTGSTDTQYF
TRBJ1-2,TRBD1,16,NA,TRBV28,TGTGCCAGCACGGCGACAGGGGGGTTGGTTGGCTATGGCTACACCTTC,CASTATGGLVGYGYTF
TRBJ1-2,TRBD1,13,NA,TRBV30,TGTGCCTGGTCTTTCCGGGACAGGGCTGGCTACACCTTC,CAWSFRDRAGYTF
TRBJ2-1,NA,16,NA,TRBV18,TGTGCCAGCTCACCTCCCAGGGTAGGGTCCTACAATGAGCAGTTCTTC,CASSPPRVGSYNEQFF
TRBJ2-7,NA,16,NA,TRBV7-8,TGTGCCAGCAGCTTCCGCCGGACTCCGAGCTCCTACGAGCAGTACTTC,CASSFRRTPSSYEQYF
TRBJ2-5,TRBD1,16,once,TRBV7-2,TGTGCCAGCAGACCTCGGCCGGGACAGGGACAAGAGACCCAGTACTTC,CASRPRPGQGQETQYF
TRBJ1-6,NA,13,NA,TRBV6-5,TGTGCCAGCAGTCGGACAGCTTATTCACCCCTCCACTTT,CASSRTAYSPLHF
TRBJ1-1,NA,14,NA,TRBV5-1,TGCGCCAGCAGCTTGTACTGGGGGGGCACTGAAGCTTTCTTT,CASSLYWGGTEAFF
TRBJ1-3,TRBD1,14,once,TRBV5-1,TGCGCCAGCAGCGATGGACAGGGAGGTAACACCATATATTTT,CASSDGQGGNTIYF
TRBJ2-3,TRBD2,15,NA,TRBV5-1,TGCGCCAGCAGCTTCGCGGGGGAGGTCACAGATACGCAGTATTTT,CASSFAGEVTDTQYF
TRBJ1-1,TRBD1,13,NA,TRBV7-7,TGTGCTAGCAGCCGGGACAGGGGAACTGAAGCTTTCTTT,CASSRDRGTEAFF
TRBJ2-7,TRBD1,14,NA,TRBV2,TGTGCCAGCAGTGACCAGGGACAGGGTTACGAGCAGTACTTC,CASSDQGQGYEQYF